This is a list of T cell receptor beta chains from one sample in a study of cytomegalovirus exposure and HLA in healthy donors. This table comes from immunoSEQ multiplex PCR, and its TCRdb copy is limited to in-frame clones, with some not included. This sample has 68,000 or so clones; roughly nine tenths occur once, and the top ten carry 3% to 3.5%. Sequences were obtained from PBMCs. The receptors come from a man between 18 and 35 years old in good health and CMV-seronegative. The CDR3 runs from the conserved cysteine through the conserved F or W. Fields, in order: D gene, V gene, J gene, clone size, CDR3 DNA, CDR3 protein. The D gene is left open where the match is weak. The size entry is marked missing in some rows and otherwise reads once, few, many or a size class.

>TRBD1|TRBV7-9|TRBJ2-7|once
TGTGCCAGCGGCCTAAGCCCGGGACAGGGTTACGAGCAGTACTTC
CASGLSPGQGYEQYF
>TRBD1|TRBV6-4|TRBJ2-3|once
TGTGCCAGCAGTGACGGGACAGGGGGCACAGATACGCAGTATTTT
CASSDGTGGTDTQYF
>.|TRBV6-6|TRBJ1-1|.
TGTGCCAGCAGTTACTCACTCATGAACACTGAAGCTTTCTTT
CASSYSLMNTEAFF
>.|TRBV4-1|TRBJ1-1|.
TGCGCCAGCAGCCAAGGAAACAGGGTGTTTACTGAAGCTTTCTTT
CASSQGNRVFTEAFF
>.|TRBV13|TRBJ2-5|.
TGTGCCAGCAGCGTTTACAGGGTTCTGAGAGGAGAGACCCAGTACTTC
CASSVYRVLRGETQYF
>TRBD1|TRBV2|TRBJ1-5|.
TGTGCCAGCAGTGAGACAGGGTCTCTCAATCAGCCCCAGCATTTT
CASSETGSLNQPQHF
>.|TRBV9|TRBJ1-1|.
TGTGCCAGCAGCGTAGTGATCGCAGGCCTGAACACTGAAGCTTTCTTT
CASSVVIAGLNTEAFF
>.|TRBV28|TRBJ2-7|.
TGTGCCAGCAGTTCCCTTGGGCAGAATCTGTACGAGCAGTACTTC
CASSSLGQNLYEQYF
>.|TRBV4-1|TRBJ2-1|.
TGCGCCAGCAGCCAAGGGGCGATTAGTTACAATGAGCAGTTCTTC
CASSQGAISYNEQFF
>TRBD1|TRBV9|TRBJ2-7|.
TGTGCCAGCAGCGTAGCTACGGCCGTCCCAGGGACAGTCTACGAGCAGTACTTC
CASSVATAVPGTVYEQYF
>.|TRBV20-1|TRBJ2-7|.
TGCAGTGCCAGGGGGGCCTACGAGCAGTACTTC
CSARGAYEQYF
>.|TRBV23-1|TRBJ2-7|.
TGCGCCAGCAGTCAATGGACTTCCCCCGACGATTACGAGCAGTACTTC
CASSQWTSPDDYEQYF
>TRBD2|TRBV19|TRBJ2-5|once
TGTGCCAGTAGGCTTAGCGGGAGATCTCAAGAGACCCAGTACTTC
CASRLSGRSQETQYF
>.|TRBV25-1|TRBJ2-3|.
TGTGCCAGCAGTGAATATTTGCGGAGCAGCACAGATACGCAGTATTTT
CASSEYLRSSTDTQYF
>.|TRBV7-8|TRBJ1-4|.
TGTGCCAGCAGCTTAGCGGCCAGGGGTAATGAAAAACTGTTTTTT
CASSLAARGNEKLFF
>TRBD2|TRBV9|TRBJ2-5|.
TGTGCCAGCAGGGGGGGTAGCGGGAGCGCCGAGACCCAGTACTTC
CASRGGSGSAETQYF
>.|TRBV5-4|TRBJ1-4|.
TGTGCCAGCAGCCGTTCGCAGGGAAAACTGTTTTTT
CASSRSQGKLFF
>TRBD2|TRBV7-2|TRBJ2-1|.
TGTGCCAGCAGCTGGAGCGGGAGCTATGAGCAGTTCTTC
CASSWSGSYEQFF
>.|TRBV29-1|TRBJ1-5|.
TGCAGCGTTTATGTCGGGATGGATCAGCCCCAGCATTTT
CSVYVGMDQPQHF
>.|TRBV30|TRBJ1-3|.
TGTGCCTGGAGTTTTCGTGACAGGAGAAACACCATATATTTT
CAWSFRDRRNTIYF
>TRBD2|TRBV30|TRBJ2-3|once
TGTGCCTGGACAACTAGCGCAAGACGGAACACAGATACGCAGTATTTT
CAWTTSARRNTDTQYF
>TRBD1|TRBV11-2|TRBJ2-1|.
TGTGCCAGCAGCCCAACGAGGGACAGGCACAATGAGCAGTTCTTC
CASSPTRDRHNEQFF
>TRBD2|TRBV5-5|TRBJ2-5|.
TGTGCCAGCAGCCTCATCCGGGGGGAGGTCCAAGAGACCCAGTACTTC
CASSLIRGEVQETQYF
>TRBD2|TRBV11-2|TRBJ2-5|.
TGTGCCAGCAGCTTAGATCGAAGAGCGGGGGGGAAAGAGACCCAGTACTTC
CASSLDRRAGGKETQYF
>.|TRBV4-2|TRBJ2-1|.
TGTGCCAGCAGCCAAGGGAGGGCAGGCCGAATCTCCTACAATGAGCAGTTCTTC
CASSQGRAGRISYNEQFF
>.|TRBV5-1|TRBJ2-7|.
TGCGCCAGCAGCTTCGAGGGTTCCTTCTACGAGCAGTACTTC
CASSFEGSFYEQYF
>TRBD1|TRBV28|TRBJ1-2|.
TGTGCCAGCACCCCGGACAGGGGCTTCTATGGCTACACCTTC
CASTPDRGFYGYTF
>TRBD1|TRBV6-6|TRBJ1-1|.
TGTGCCAGCCGACCTACAGAAGGGGGCTCGGAAGCTTTCTTT
CASRPTEGGSEAFF
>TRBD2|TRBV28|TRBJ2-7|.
TGTGCCAGCAGTTGGGGACTAGCGGGAGGCGAGCAGTACTTC
CASSWGLAGGEQYF
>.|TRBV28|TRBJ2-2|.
TGTGCCAGCCGTCGGGACATATACACCGGGGAGCTGTTTTTT
CASRRDIYTGELFF
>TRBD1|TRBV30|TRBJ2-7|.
TGTGCCGGATCCCGGGACAGGGAGGTCGAGCAGTACTTC
CAGSRDREVEQYF
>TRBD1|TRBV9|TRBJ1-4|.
TGTGCCAGCAGCGGGGGACAGTTTTCAGGGGAAAAACTGTTTTTT
CASSGGQFSGEKLFF
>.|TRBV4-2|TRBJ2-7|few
TGTGCCAGCAGCCAAGCCGGGACTCCTTCCCATTTC
CASSQAGTPSHF
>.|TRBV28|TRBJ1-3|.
TGTGCCTCCATCGAAGCTCTGGGAAACACCATATATTTT
CASIEALGNTIYF
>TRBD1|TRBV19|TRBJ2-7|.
TGTGCCAGTAGAGGGTCTTACAGGGGGGCGGGAGAGCAGTACTTC
CASRGSYRGAGEQYF
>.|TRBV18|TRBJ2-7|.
TGTGCCAGCTCACCAGGTCAGTTCTACGAGCAGTACTTC
CASSPGQFYEQYF
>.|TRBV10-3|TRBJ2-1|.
TGTGCCACCACATTCGGGTCAGAATCCTACAATGAGCAGTTCTTC
CATTFGSESYNEQFF
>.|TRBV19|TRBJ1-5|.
TGTGCCAGTAGTATCGTCGGGAGCAATCAGCCCCAGCATTTT
CASSIVGSNQPQHF
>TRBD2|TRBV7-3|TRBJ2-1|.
TGTGCCAGCAGCTCTTTAGCGGGCGTTATCAATGAGCAGTTCTTC
CASSSLAGVINEQFF
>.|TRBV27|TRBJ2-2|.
TGTGCCAGCAGTTTCTGGCAGTTCACCGGGGAGCTGTTTTTT
CASSFWQFTGELFF
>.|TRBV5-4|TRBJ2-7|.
TGTGCCAGCAGCGAAGGCGGCTCCTACGAGCAGTACTTC
CASSEGGSYEQYF
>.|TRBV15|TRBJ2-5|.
TGTGCCACCAGCAGCGCCTCTTTCGGCTCCGGAGGGGAGACCCAGTACTTC
CATSSASFGSGGETQYF
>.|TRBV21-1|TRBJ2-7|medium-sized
TGTGCCAGCAGCCACGCGGGGACTAGCGCCTCCTACGAGCAGTACTTC
CASSHAGTSASYEQYF
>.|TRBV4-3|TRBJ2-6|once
TGCGCCAGCAGCCAGGAGGTTCCGTCTGGGGCCAACGTCCTGACTTTC
CASSQEVPSGANVLTF
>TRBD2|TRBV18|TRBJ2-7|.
TGTGCCAGCTCACGACTAGCGGACACCTACGAGCAGTACTTC
CASSRLADTYEQYF
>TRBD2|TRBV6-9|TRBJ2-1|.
TGTGCCAGCAGCATCACTACTTCAGCGGGAGGCTATGAGCAGTTCTTC
CASSITTSAGGYEQFF
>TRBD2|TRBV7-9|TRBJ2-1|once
TGTGCCAGCAGCTTAGGAGGACTAGCGGGAGACAATGAGCAGTTCTTC
CASSLGGLAGDNEQFF
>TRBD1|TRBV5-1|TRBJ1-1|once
TGCGCCAGCAGCCTGACAGGGGCGGACACTGAAGCTTTCTTT
CASSLTGADTEAFF